This T cell receptor (beta chain) was captured by sequencing in a study of breast tumors, draining lymph nodes, adjacent tissues. A remark on this clonotype: Its antigen is still unknown. A much larger clone is a single base away; this may be a read error. The CDR3 end shows no conserved phenylalanine or tryptophan, and so a read error is likely.

Samples came from axillary lymph nodes draining the breast cancer. TCRdb processed the multiplex PCR reads anew with MiXCR; each CDR3 protein has one entry. Of 150,000 to 250,000 distinct CDR3 sequences in the sample, approximately 33% are singletons; the top ten hold approximately 4.5%. Study-wide results and limits: Tumor T cell lymph node origin was a supported hypothesis, not proven. Compared with basal-like, luminal-like tumors shared significantly more repertoire with nontumor tissue. Tumors had less TCR diversity than lymph nodes, more than nontumor tissue.

Sequencing was done on a sample of axillary lymph node tissue. The clonotype comes from a female donor with breast cancer. Some clones in this sample may be carry-over from other donors' samples.

The CDR3 DNA sequence: TGTGCCAGCAGACGGACAGGGGGGACCGGGGAGCTGTTTCTT. This gives the protein CASRRTGGTGELFL. The genes are TRBV4-2 and TRBJ2-2; 10 nucleotides match TRBD1. Per germline, CDR1 LGHNA and CDR2 YNFKEQ. The CDR3 has 14 amino acids. Germline trimming cut 6 bases from V and 5 bases from J; bases unmatched to any gene: 3.